These 10 T cell receptor beta chains share one sample of origin, sequenced in a study of T cell changes during pregnancy in multiple sclerosis. Sequencing was performed with immunoSEQ multiplex PCR; in TCRdb, only in-frame clones are kept and a portion is missing. Of approximately 80,000 clones listed, 94% are singletons. The source was peripheral blood, collected in the second trimester of pregnancy. Receptors originate from a female donor in good health, enrolled as a control in a pregnancy study.

This rearrangement joins TRBV9 to TRBJ2-2, with a possible D match to TRBD1 (6 bases). The CDR3 sequence is 16 residues long. Germline lookup yields CDR1 SGDLS and CDR2 YYNGEE. Trimming took off 4 bases at V and 4 bases at J, with 17 bases between the two ends. In DNA form, the CDR3 reads TGTGCCAGCAGCCCCCGAGGGGGTCGGGTCACCGGGGAGCTGTTTTTT. Its translation is CASSPRGGRVTGELFF.

The chain joins TRBV6-1 to TRBJ1-1, with unresolved D. The V gene's germline CDR1 is MNHNS and CDR2 SASEGT. Trimming removed 2 bases at V and 10 bases at J, with 17 bases between. The CDR3 is made up of 14 amino acids. CDR3 bases: TGTGCCAGCAGTGAACCCTCTGTAGCCGCGGCAGCTTTCTTT. Translation: CASSEPSVAAAAFF.

CDR3 nucleotide sequence: TGTGCCAGCAGTCCAGAATACCAAGAGACCCAGTACTTC. Residues: CASSPEYQETQYF. V is TRBV5-4 and J is TRBJ2-5; D remains unclear. CDR1 is SGHNT and CDR2 is YYREEE in the germline V gene (reference sequence). The CDR3 consists of 13 residues. V was clipped by 5 bases and J by 0 bases, with 8 bases between them.

The chain combines TRBV19 with TRBJ1-5, with a tentative D call TRBD1 (5 bases). This CDR3 comprises 15 residues. CDR1 is LNHDA, CDR2 SQIVND, per germline (reference sequence). V was cut by 3 bases and J by 2 bases, with 11 bases left in between. In nucleotides, the CDR3 is TGTGCCAGTAGTATTCGGGGACTGCGCAATCAGCCCCAGCATTTT. This codes for CASSIRGLRNQPQHF.

The V and J genes are TRBV5-1 and TRBJ2-7; 7 positions match TRBD2. The CDR3 extends over 13 amino acids. Unmatched junction bases numbered 6, after V lost 5 bases and J lost 4 bases. Germline CDR1 is SGHRS and CDR2 is YFSETQ. The CDR3 sequence is CASSYPGGYEQYF. The CDR3 DNA is TGCGCCAGCAGTTATCCGGGGGGATACGAGCAGTACTTC.

The chain joins TRBV7-8 to TRBJ2-7, with D unclear. Per germline, CDR1 SGHVS and CDR2 FQNEAQ. Trimming left V 4 bases short and J 3 bases short, with 7 bases between. The CDR3 is 12 amino acids. DNA for the CDR3: TGTGCCAGCAGCTCCCAAAACTACGAGCAGTACTTC. Its translation: CASSSQNYEQYF.

The genes are TRBV7-6 and TRBJ2-7; 9 bases map to TRBD1. There are 15 residues in the CDR3. Germline CDR1 reads SGHVS; CDR2 reads FNYEAQ. V lost 4 bases and J lost 5; bases outside the gene matches: 9. The chain's CDR3 is CASSSPGTGSDEQYF. DNA of the CDR3: TGTGCCAGCAGCTCTCCCGGGACAGGGTCTGACGAGCAGTACTTC. The entire variable domain, with the rest obtained from reference TRBV7-6 and TRBJ2-7, is as follows: GAGVSQSPRYKVTKRGQDVALRCDPISGHVSLYWYRQALGQGPEFLTYFNYEAQQDKSGLPNDRFSAERPEGSISTLTIQRTEQRDSAMYRCASSSPGTGSDEQYFGPGTRLTVT.

This clone was recorded only once. The chain uses TRBV5-6 and TRBJ1-1; 8 bases match TRBD1. CDR1 and CDR2 from the germline V gene are SGHDT and YYEEEE. V lost 4 bases and J lost 4; bases outside the gene matches: 6. The CDR3 has 14 amino acids. CDR3 sequence: CASSLRGHGTEAFF. DNA of the CDR3: TGTGCCAGCAGCCTCAGGGGGCACGGCACTGAAGCTTTCTTT.

The V call is TRBV30, the J call TRBJ1-3, with 8 nucleotides matching TRBD1. This CDR3 region has 14 residues. With V trimmed by 5 bases and J by 2 bases, 5 bases remained unmatched. CDR1 is GTSNPN and CDR2 is SVGIG in the germline V gene (reference sequence). CDR3 sequence: CAWVPGQAGNTIYF. The CDR3 DNA is TGTGCCTGGGTTCCGGGACAGGCTGGAAACACCATATATTTT.

The chain links TRBV5-6 to TRBJ2-7; 8 bases fit TRBD1. In germline, CDR1 is SGHDT, CDR2 YYEEEE. V was clipped by 4 bases and J by 2 bases; unmatched bases: 5. The CDR3 has 14 residues. CDR3 amino acids: CASSTTGDPYEQYF. CDR3 coding DNA: TGTGCCAGCAGCACGACAGGGGACCCCTACGAGCAGTACTTC.